The 9 T cell receptor beta chains below were found in one sample sequenced in a study of PD-1 blockade in classical Hodgkin lymphoma. The data were produced by immunoSEQ multiplex PCR, yet TCRdb's version contains in-frame clones alone and is incomplete. Among 38,000 or so clones listed, over 70% were seen once. Relapses following autologous stem cell transplantation were seen in all patients, with brentuximab vedotin exposure varying. The input for sequencing was peripheral blood mononuclear cells (PBMCs), taken at baseline. These receptor sequences come from a human donor with classical Hodgkin lymphoma.

The chain links TRBV5-6 to TRBJ1-5; D call uncertain. Germline values: CDR1 SGHDT, CDR2 YYEEEE. The CDR3 is 12 amino acids. The ends were cut back, 4 bases at V and 4 bases at J, with 6 bases in the middle. As DNA, the CDR3 is TGTGCCAGCAGCATCAGAAATCAGCCCCAGCATTTT. It specifies CASSIRNQPQHF.

This clone was seen once. The CDR3 sequence: CASSLIGAGGPSNTGELFF. Here the CDR3 DNA reads TGTGCCAGCAGCTTAATTGGGGCGGGAGGGCCGTCGAACACCGGGGAGCTGTTTTTT. V and J are TRBV7-3 and TRBJ2-2, with 9 bases fitting TRBD2. CDR1 is SGHTA, CDR2 FQGTGA, per germline. J lost 0 bases, V lost 1 base, and 9 bases had no gene match. The CDR3 totals 19 residues.

This chain links TRBV19 with TRBJ2-3, with D unclear. V lost 3 bases and J 2 bases, leaving 3 bases between the germline ends. CDR3 length: 12 amino acids. The germline gives CDR1 LNHDA, CDR2 SQIVND (reference sequence). CDR3 amino acids: CASSIDTDTQYF. The DNA for the CDR3 is TGTGCCAGTAGTATTGACACAGATACGCAGTATTTT.

The gene calls are TRBV7-2 and TRBJ2-5; D tentatively fits TRBD1 or TRBD2 (5 bases each). This CDR3 comprises 15 residues. The germline V and J ends were trimmed by 3 bases and 2 bases, with 13 bases remaining between them. The germline V gene encodes CDR1 SGHTA and CDR2 FQGNSA. The CDR3 DNA reads as TGTGCCAGCAGCTTTGGCCCGGGACGACAAGAGACCCAGTACTTC. This encodes CASSFGPGRQETQYF.

The V and J genes are TRBV4-1 and TRBJ2-3; TRBD2 matches 10 bases. V was pared by 0 bases and J by 8 bases, with 11 bases of the junction left unmatched. The length of the CDR3 is 17 residues. CDR1 and CDR2 (germline): MGHRA, YSYEKL. The CDR3: CASSQEKGLAKRGTQYF. The DNA of the CDR3 is TGCGCCAGCAGCCAAGAGAAGGGACTAGCGAAACGGGGTACGCAGTATTTT.

The chain uses TRBV18 and TRBJ2-1; no definite D call. Per the germline V gene, CDR1 is KGHSH and CDR2 is LQKENI. The CDR3 contains 15 residues. The ends were cut back, 3 bases at V and 0 bases at J, with 9 bases in the middle. The CDR3 sequence is CASSPGQSSYNEQFF. CDR3 DNA sequence: TGTGCCAGCTCACCTGGGCAAAGCTCCTACAATGAGCAGTTCTTC.

The V call is TRBV19, the J call TRBJ1-2, with 7 bases lining up with TRBD1. Trimming removed 4 bases from V and 4 bases from J; junction bases left unmatched: 6. This CDR3 is 14 amino acids long. Germline CDR1 and CDR2: LNHDA and SQIVND (reference sequence). CDR3 residues: CASSTPDRSYGYTF. As DNA, the CDR3 is TGTGCCAGTAGTACCCCGGACAGGTCCTATGGCTACACCTTC.

The chain carries TRBV7-3 and TRBJ2-7; 9 bases agree with TRBD1. V was clipped by 1 base and J by 5 bases; unmatched bases: 9. CDR3 size: 16 residues. Looked up from germline, CDR1 is SGHTA and CDR2 is FQGTGA. The CDR3 region has the DNA TGTGCCAGCAGCTTAATCCCGGGACAGGGTAGGAACGAGCAGTACTTC. Protein product: CASSLIPGQGRNEQYF.

V and J are TRBV7-9 and TRBJ2-3, with TRBD1 as a possible D gene (6 bases). The V gene lost 1 base and the J gene lost 4 bases, with 6 bases spanning the gap. Germline CDR1 and CDR2: SEHNR and FQNEAQ (reference sequence). The CDR3 is 13 amino acids. CDR3 loop: CASSLEGADTQYF. The DNA for the CDR3 is TGTGCCAGCAGCTTAGAGGGGGCAGATACGCAGTATTTT.